The next 8 T cell receptor beta chains were all read from a single sample in a study of breast tumors, draining lymph nodes, adjacent tissues. From the multiplex PCR reads, TCRdb called clonotypes with MiXCR, one entry per CDR3 protein. The repertoire holds approximately 20,000 distinct CDR3 sequences, 43% seen once, with 15% to 25% in the top ten. Material: breast tumor tissue. The receptors here all came from a female donor with breast cancer. Some clones in this sample may be carry-over from other donors' samples.

With respect to this clonotype: A much larger clone sits a single nucleotide away, making a read error possible. The rearrangement uses TRBV6-1 and TRBJ2-1; D tentatively fits TRBD1 or TRBD2 (5 bases each). There are 16 residues in the CDR3. The germline V gene encodes CDR1 MNHNS and CDR2 SASEGT. CDR3 region: CAGSQRWGAAADEQFF. The DNA for the CDR3 is TGTGCCGGCAGTCAACGCTGGGGCGCAGCGGCCGATGAGCAGTTCTTC.

This clonotype has a count of ten or more. The chain recombines TRBV6-1 with TRBJ2-2, with a weak D call TRBD1 (5 bases). The length of the CDR3 is 13 residues. V dropped 2 bases and J dropped 7 bases, with 8 bases sitting between them. Germline V CDR1 and CDR2: MNHNS, SASEGT. CDR3 coding DNA: TGTGCCAGCAGTGAATCTGGACACGGGGAGCTGTTTTTT. As protein: CASSESGHGELFF.

The V gene is TRBV29-1, the J gene TRBJ1-2, with D unclear. Germline assignment: CDR1 SQVTM and CDR2 ANQGSEA. V lost 0 bases, J lost 0 bases, and 8 bases lay in between. This CDR3 has 14 amino acids. Here the CDR3 DNA reads TGCAGCGTTGAAGATCGGGTTACTAACTATGGCTACACCTTC. Translation gives CSVEDRVTNYGYTF.

V usage is TRBV9 and J usage is TRBJ2-1; 8 bases are shared with TRBD2. The germline CDR1 and CDR2 sequences are SGDLS and YYNGEE. V was clipped by 9 bases and J by 5 bases; unmatched bases: 10. The CDR3 sequence is 14 residues long. CDR3 sequence: CANGGEAGDNEQFF. The DNA of the CDR3 is TGTGCCAACGGAGGGGAAGCGGGAGACAATGAGCAGTTCTTC.

J is TRBJ1-4 and V is TRBV20-1, with D perhaps TRBD1 (6 bases). Trimming took 6 bases from V and 6 from J, leaving 17 bases between them. Germline V lookup: CDR1 DFQATT, CDR2 SNEGSKA (reference sequence). CDR3 length equals 14 residues. For the CDR3, the DNA is TGCAGTGCAAACCGGGCAGGGGAAGATGAAAAACTGTTTTTT. Amino acid sequence: CSANRAGEDEKLFF.

The chain is built from TRBV4-3 and TRBJ2-1; 10 nucleotides match TRBD2. Losses at the gene ends were 0 bases for V and 6 bases for J; bases not matched to a gene: 2. The germline CDR1 and CDR2 sequences are LGHNA and YSLEER. The CDR3 extends over 15 amino acids. CDR3 sequence (DNA): TGCGCCAGCAGCCAAGAGTGGACTAGCGGCAATGAGCAGTTCTTC. This codes for CASSQEWTSGNEQFF.

The chain is built from TRBV18 and TRBJ1-6; the match to TRBD1 covers 9 bases. CDR1 and CDR2 from the germline V gene are KGHSH and LQKENI. The CDR3 sequence is 13 residues long. V lost 5 bases, J lost 10 bases, and 3 bases stayed unmatched. The CDR3 DNA is TGTGCCAGCTCATCGGACAGGGGATCACCCCTCCACTTT. It specifies CASSSDRGSPLHF.

The chain recombines TRBV7-9 with TRBJ1-2; D gene unclear. This CDR3 contains 15 residues. CDR1 and CDR2 from the germline V gene are SEHNR and FQNEAQ (reference sequence). V dropped 6 bases and J dropped 0 bases, with 14 bases sitting between them. CDR3 residues: CASRPTRVSNYGYTF. The DNA for the CDR3 is TGTGCCAGCAGGCCTACTAGGGTTTCTAACTATGGCTACACCTTC.